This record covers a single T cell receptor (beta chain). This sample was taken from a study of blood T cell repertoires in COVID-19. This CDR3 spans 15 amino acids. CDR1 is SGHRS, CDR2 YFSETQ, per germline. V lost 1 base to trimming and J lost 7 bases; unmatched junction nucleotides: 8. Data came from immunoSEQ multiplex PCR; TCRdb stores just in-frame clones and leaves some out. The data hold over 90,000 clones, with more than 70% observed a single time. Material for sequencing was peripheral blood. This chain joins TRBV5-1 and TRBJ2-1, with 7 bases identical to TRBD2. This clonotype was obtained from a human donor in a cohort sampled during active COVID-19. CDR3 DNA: TGCGCCAGCAGCTTGAGGGGTTCGGGAGGAAATGAGCAGTTCTTC. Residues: CASSLRGSGGNEQFF.